The following is a T cell receptor beta chain sequence with its context. Its matching antigen is unknown. Exposure to brentuximab vedotin varied, and each patient had relapsed following autologous stem cell transplantation. The sample originates from a study of PD-1 blockade in classical Hodgkin lymphoma. Findings of the study overall: CD4+ but not CD8+ TCR diversity rose significantly by C4D1. Partial responders and progressors had significantly lower baseline TCR diversity. Reasons behind the repertoire differences stay unclear, perhaps disease activity or earlier therapy. Baseline TCR diversity was reportedly lower in newly diagnosed patients than healthy donors.

TCRdb's copy holds only in-frame clones and misses some; the assay was immunoSEQ multiplex PCR. The sample has 30,000 or so clones, 75% to 85% seen once. The sequencing used peripheral blood mononuclear cells (PBMCs), collected at baseline. The origin of this receptor is a human donor with classical Hodgkin lymphoma.

This CDR3 is CASSASGGRRETQYF. The CDR3 DNA reads TGTGCCAGCAGCGCATCCGGGGGTAGGAGGGAGACCCAGTACTTC. This chain uses TRBV7-2 with TRBJ2-5; a weak D match, TRBD2 (6 bases). V was clipped by 5 bases and J by 5 bases, with 18 bases between them. The CDR3 consists of 15 residues. Germline values: CDR1 SGHTA, CDR2 FQGNSA. Combining the CDR3 with reference TRBV7-2 and TRBJ2-5 gives the whole variable domain GAGVSQSPSNKVTEKGKDVELRCDPISGHTALYWYRQSLGQGLEFLIYFQGNSAPDKSGLPSDRFSAERTGGSVSTLTIQRTQQEDSAVYLCASSASGGRRETQYFGPGTRLLVL.